The entry below gives a single T cell receptor (beta chain) sequence along with its context. This record comes from a study of neoadjuvant anti-PD-1 for oral cavity cancer. Some clones are missing from TCRdb's copy, which holds only in-frame ones; the method was immunoSEQ multiplex PCR. This sample yields over 12,000 clones, of which around 75% are seen a single time; approximately 2.8% belongs to the top ten. The receptor was isolated from a person between 40 and 85 years old with oral cavity squamous cell carcinoma. The source was PBMCs, collected before nivolumab (anti-PD-1) treatment.

The CDR3 nucleotides read TGTGCCTCCCGGGAGGGTTCCCTGAACACTGAAGCTTTCTTT. It specifies CASREGSLNTEAFF. The V call is TRBV19, the J call TRBJ1-1; D is undetermined. With 11 bases removed from V and 0 bases from J, the gap between germline ends came to 16 bases. CDR3 length: 14 amino acids. Germline CDR1 is LNHDA and CDR2 is SQIVND (reference sequence).